Listed here are 23 T cell receptor beta chains from one sample, sequenced in a study of OX40 agonist ivuxolimab in advanced cancers. Assay used: immunoSEQ multiplex PCR; TCRdb lists only in-frame clones, some missing. Of around 92,000 clones listed, approximately 88% were seen once; the top ten hold less than 3%. Sequenced material: CD4+ or CD8+ T cells sorted from blood, taken in a trial of the OX40 agonist ivuxolimab. The receptors were sampled from an adult with an advanced solid tumor such as melanoma, head and neck, liver or kidney cancer.

This chain connects TRBV6-5 to TRBJ2-7; possible D gene TRBD2, 5 bases. The V gene lost 4 bases and the J gene lost 5 bases, with 12 bases spanning the gap. CDR3 size: 13 residues. Germline V gene sequence: CDR1 MNHEY, CDR2 SVGAGI. CDR3 bases: TGTGCCAGCAGTTTACGGTACGGGGACGAGCAGTACTTC. It yields the protein CASSLRYGDEQYF.

The rearrangement links TRBV6-5 to TRBJ2-1; D is ambiguous. Germline lookup yields CDR1 MNHEY and CDR2 SVGAGI. V lost 3 bases to trimming and J lost 5 bases, with 8 bases between them. The length of the CDR3 is 13 residues. CDR3 sequence: CASSYRADNEQFF. The CDR3 coding sequence is TGTGCCAGCAGTTATCGTGCCGACAATGAGCAGTTCTTC.

In regard to this clone: Other DNA variants within this sample encode the same CDR3. The gene calls are TRBV7-3 and TRBJ2-3, with D possibly being TRBD2 (6 bases). The V and J ends lost 3 bases and 2 bases respectively, with 9 bases between them. CDR1 SGHTA and CDR2 FQGTGA come from the germline V gene. The CDR3 is made up of 14 amino acids. The CDR3 DNA follows: TGTGCCAGCAGCTTTCGGGGGTCCACAGATACGCAGTATTTT. Its translation: CASSFRGSTDTQYF.

The chain links TRBV19 to TRBJ2-1; 7 bases are a match to TRBD2. Germline assignment: CDR1 LNHDA and CDR2 SQIVND (reference sequence). The length of the CDR3 is 15 residues. Trimming removed 5 bases from V and 7 bases from J; junction bases left unmatched: 11. The CDR3 is CASSRLAESGNEQFF. The DNA for the CDR3 is TGTGCCAGTAGTCGCCTAGCGGAGTCAGGGAATGAGCAGTTCTTC.

The rearrangement joins TRBV10-2 to TRBJ1-5; 7 bases match TRBD1. This CDR3 is 16 amino acids long. V was pared by 0 bases and J by 3 bases, with 5 bases of the junction left unmatched. Germline loops: CDR1 WSHSY, CDR2 SAAADI. The CDR3 DNA is TGCGCCAGCAGTGAGTCGAGGGACAGTGACAATCAGCCCCAGCATTTT. Amino acid sequence: CASSESRDSDNQPQHF.

The chain carries TRBV28 and TRBJ2-7; a weak D match, TRBD1 (6 bases). The germline V gene encodes CDR1 MDHEN and CDR2 SYDVKM. CDR3 length: 14 amino acids. Trimming left V 10 bases short and J 1 base short, with 17 bases between. The CDR3: CATTRGGRSYEQYV. The DNA for the CDR3 is TGTGCCACCACTAGAGGGGGAAGGTCCTACGAGCAGTACGTC.

The chain carries TRBV10-3 and TRBJ2-3; D is perhaps TRBD1 (6 bases). V was shortened by 7 bases and J by 0 bases, with 17 bases between the two germline ends. CDR3 size: 16 residues. Germline assignment: CDR1 ENHRY and CDR2 SYGVKD. The CDR3 region has the DNA TGTGCCATCAAGGGTATTAACAGGGCGAGCACAGATACGCAGTATTTT. It translates to CAIKGINRASTDTQYF.

The J gene is TRBJ1-2, the V gene TRBV28; possible D gene TRBD1, 6 bases. CDR1 is MDHEN and CDR2 is SYDVKM in the germline V gene. The germline V and J ends were trimmed by 2 bases and 4 bases, with 11 bases remaining between them. The length of the CDR3 is 14 residues. The CDR3 DNA follows: TGTGCCAGCAGTTTAACAGGGAACTTCTATGGCTACACCTTC. This encodes CASSLTGNFYGYTF.

The CDR3 loop is CASSLKSGAEGPGNTIYF. In DNA form, the CDR3 reads TGCGCCAGCAGCTTGAAATCCGGGGCCGAGGGACCTGGAAACACCATATATTTT. J is TRBJ1-3 and V is TRBV5-1; a weak D match, TRBD1 (5 bases). CDR1 and CDR2 (germline): SGHRS, YFSETQ. V shed 1 base and J shed 2 bases, with 19 bases lying between them. This CDR3 comprises 18 residues.

The rearrangement joins TRBV6-4 to TRBJ2-2; D is perhaps TRBD1 or TRBD2 (5 bases each). The CDR3 runs to 17 residues. The germline gives CDR1 MRHNA, CDR2 SNTAGT. The V gene lost 3 bases and the J gene lost 0 bases, with 14 bases spanning the gap. The chain's CDR3 is CASSEEGPDANTGELFF. As DNA, the CDR3 is TGTGCCAGCAGTGAAGAGGGGCCTGACGCGAACACCGGGGAGCTGTTTTTT.

The V gene is TRBV5-4, the J gene TRBJ2-1, with TRBD2 matching 9 bases. The junction had 4 bases not matched to a gene; V was cut back by 4 bases and J by 5 bases. The germline CDR1 and CDR2 sequences are SGHNT and YYREEE (reference sequence). CDR3 length equals 14 residues. The CDR3 loop reads CASSPSGGHNEQFF. Written as DNA, the CDR3 is TGTGCCAGCAGCCCCAGCGGGGGGCACAATGAGCAGTTCTTC.

The CDR3 sequence: CASSFSTDTQYF. Written as DNA, the CDR3 is TGCGCCAGCAGCTTTAGCACAGATACGCAGTATTTT. The chain uses TRBV5-1 and TRBJ2-3; D gene uncertain. Germline loops: CDR1 SGHRS, CDR2 YFSETQ. The CDR3 length is 12 residues. Trimming took off 2 bases at V and 0 bases at J, with 1 base between the two ends. The whole variable domain, remainder taken from reference TRBV5-1 and TRBJ2-3, is KAGVTQTPRYLIKTRGQQVTLSCSPISGHRSVSWYQQTPGQGLQFLFEYFSETQRNKGNFPGRFSGRQFSNSRSEMNVSTLELGDSALYLCASSFSTDTQYFGPGTRLTVL.

The chain combines TRBV7-2 with TRBJ1-1; 7 nucleotides agree with TRBD1. CDR3 length equals 15 residues. The V and J ends lost 5 bases and 0 bases, in that order; junction bases with no gene match: 6. The V gene's germline CDR1 is SGHTA and CDR2 FQGNSA. CDR3 region: CASSPGQVLNTEAFF. The CDR3 DNA sequence: TGTGCCAGCAGCCCAGGACAGGTTCTGAACACTGAAGCTTTCTTT.

This rearrangement joins TRBV7-2 to TRBJ2-3; D ambiguous. The ends were cut back, 2 bases at V and 0 bases at J, with 9 bases in the middle. From germline, CDR1 is SGHTA and CDR2 FQGNSA. The CDR3 consists of 15 residues. CDR3 in amino acids: CASSLRVGSTDTQYF. The CDR3 DNA is TGTGCCAGCAGCTTAAGAGTCGGTAGCACAGATACGCAGTATTTT.

The chain recombines TRBV18 with TRBJ1-1; no clear D. V lost 1 base to trimming and J lost 5 bases, with 8 bases between them. The CDR3 spans 13 residues. Germline V CDR1 and CDR2: KGHSH, LQKENI. The CDR3 sequence: CASSPQGRTEAFF. The CDR3 DNA is TGTGCCAGCTCACCACAGGGAAGGACTGAAGCTTTCTTT.

This clone was recorded once. The genes are TRBV5-8 and TRBJ2-1; TRBD1 matches at 9 bases. This CDR3 contains 15 residues. Per germline, CDR1 SGHTS and CDR2 YDEGEE. The V segment lost 5 bases and the J segment 3 bases; nucleotides outside the gene matches: 6. DNA for the CDR3: TGTGCCAGCAGAGTCGGGACAGGGATCTACAATGAGCAGTTCTTC. Residues: CASRVGTGIYNEQFF.

This chain connects TRBV14 to TRBJ2-2; perhaps TRBD1 as D (5 bases). Looked up from germline, CDR1 is SGHDN and CDR2 is FVKESK. The CDR3 is 19 amino acids. Trimming left V 3 bases short and J 1 base short, with 21 bases between. The CDR3 here is CASSQARGSGILNTGELFF. The CDR3 nucleotides read TGTGCCAGCAGCCAGGCAAGGGGCTCAGGGATCCTGAACACCGGGGAGCTGTTTTTT.

The V call is TRBV28, the J call TRBJ1-2; 7 nucleotides match TRBD1. This CDR3 is built from 12 residues. The junction had 2 bases not matched to a gene; V was cut back by 5 bases and J by 5 bases. Per the germline V gene, CDR1 is MDHEN and CDR2 is SYDVKM. CDR3 DNA: TGTGCCAGCAGTCAACAGGGGTATGGCTACACCTTC. Residues: CASSQQGYGYTF.

V is TRBV19 and J is TRBJ2-1, with TRBD1 as a possible D gene (6 bases). Looked up from germline, CDR1 is LNHDA and CDR2 is SQIVND (reference sequence). The CDR3 contains 13 residues. The V gene lost 5 bases and the J gene lost 6 bases, with 11 bases spanning the gap. CDR3 DNA sequence: TGTGCCAGTAGTCCCCCGGACAGCAATGAGCAGTTCTTC. As protein: CASSPPDSNEQFF. Looking up the rest from reference TRBV19 and TRBJ2-1 gives the full variable domain: DGGITQSPKYLFRKEGQNVTLSCEQNLNHDAMYWYRQDPGQGLRLIYYSQIVNDFQKGDIAEGYSVSREKKESFPLTVTSAQKNPTAFYLCASSPPDSNEQFFGPGTRLTVL.

The J gene is TRBJ2-7, the V gene TRBV5-5; 10 positions agree with TRBD1. CDR1 and CDR2 from the germline V gene are SGHKS and YYEKEE (reference sequence). The CDR3 has 15 amino acids. The ends lost 2 bases at V and 7 bases at J; junction bases unmatched: 9. The DNA of the CDR3 is TGTGCCAGCAGCTTATACCGGACAGGGGGTGGAGAGCAGTACGTC. Residues: CASSLYRTGGGEQYV.

In regard to this clone: This specimen includes other DNA sequences encoding the same CDR3. The chain has TRBV6-4 and TRBJ2-1, with unresolved D. This CDR3 has 15 amino acids. The germline CDR1 and CDR2 sequences are MRHNA and SNTAGT. V was pared by 4 bases and J by 0 bases, with 10 bases between. CDR3 amino acids: CASSVGPSSYNEQFF. CDR3 bases: TGTGCCAGCAGTGTAGGACCCAGCTCCTACAATGAGCAGTTCTTC.

The sample holds one count of this clone. The chain joins TRBV7-9 to TRBJ2-5, with 7 bases fitting TRBD1. V was pared by 3 bases and J by 3 bases, with 19 bases of the junction left unmatched. CDR1 and CDR2 (germline): SEHNR, FQNEAQ (reference sequence). The CDR3 has 19 amino acids. CDR3 loop: CASSLGLISLMTGKETQYF. The CDR3 DNA reads TGTGCCAGCAGCTTGGGCCTGATTTCACTTATGACAGGGAAAGAGACCCAGTACTTC.

The chain combines TRBV11-2 with TRBJ1-5; D is possibly TRBD1 (6 bases). Germline V gene lookup returns CDR1 SGHAT and CDR2 FQNNGV. Trimming pared 4 bases from V and 1 base from J, leaving 20 bases between. The CDR3 is 18 residues long. DNA for the CDR3: TGTGCCAGCAGCTGGGGGCGAACAGGGCACGGCAGCAATCAGCCCCAGCATTTT. It translates to CASSWGRTGHGSNQPQHF.